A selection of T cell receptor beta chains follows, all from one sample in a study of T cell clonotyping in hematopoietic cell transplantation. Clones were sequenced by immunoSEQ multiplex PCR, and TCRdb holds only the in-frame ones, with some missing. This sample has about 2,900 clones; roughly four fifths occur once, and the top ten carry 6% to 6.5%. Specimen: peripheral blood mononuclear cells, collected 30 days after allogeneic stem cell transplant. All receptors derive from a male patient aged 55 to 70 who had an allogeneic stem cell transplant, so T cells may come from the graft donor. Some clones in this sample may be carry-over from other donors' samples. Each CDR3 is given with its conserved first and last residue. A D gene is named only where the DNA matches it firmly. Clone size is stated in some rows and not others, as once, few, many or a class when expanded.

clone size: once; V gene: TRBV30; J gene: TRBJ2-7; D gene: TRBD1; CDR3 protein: CAWSGIGQGYEQYF; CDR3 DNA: TGTGCCTGGAGTGGAATAGGACAGGGGTACGAGCAGTACTTC
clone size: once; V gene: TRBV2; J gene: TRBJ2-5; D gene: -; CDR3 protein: CASRPGPRETQYF; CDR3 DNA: TGTGCCAGCAGGCCGGGACCACGGGAGACCCAGTACTTC
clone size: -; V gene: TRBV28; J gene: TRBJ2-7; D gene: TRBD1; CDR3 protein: CASRDRGREQYF; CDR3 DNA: TGTGCCAGCAGGGACAGGGGGCGTGAGCAGTACTTC
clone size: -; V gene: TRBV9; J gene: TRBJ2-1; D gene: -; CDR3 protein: CASSVEGSASSYNEQFF; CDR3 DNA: TGTGCCAGCAGCGTAGAGGGTAGCGCAAGCTCCTACAATGAGCAGTTCTTC
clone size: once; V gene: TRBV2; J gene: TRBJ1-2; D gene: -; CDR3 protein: CASSEGGFNGYTF; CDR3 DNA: TGTGCCAGCAGTGAAGGCGGGTTTAATGGCTACACCTTC
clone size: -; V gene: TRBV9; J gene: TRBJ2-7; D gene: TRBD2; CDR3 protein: CASSVTKLAGEQYF; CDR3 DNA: TGTGCCAGCAGCGTAACAAAACTAGCGGGTGAGCAGTACTTC
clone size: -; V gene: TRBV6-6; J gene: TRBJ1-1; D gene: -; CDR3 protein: CASRTDMNTEAFF; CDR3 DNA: TGTGCCAGCAGGACGGACATGAACACTGAAGCTTTCTTT
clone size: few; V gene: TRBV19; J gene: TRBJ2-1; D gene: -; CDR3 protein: CASSIINNEQFF; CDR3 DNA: TGTGCCAGTAGTATTATCAACAATGAGCAGTTCTTC
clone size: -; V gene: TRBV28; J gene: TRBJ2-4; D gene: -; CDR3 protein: CASSLSPGTGAKNIQYF; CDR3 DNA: TGTGCCAGCAGTTTATCGCCAGGCACAGGAGCCAAAAACATTCAGTACTTC